These T cell receptor beta chains were read from a single sample in a study of blood T cell repertoires in COVID-19. Using immunoSEQ multiplex PCR, the repertoire was profiled, and TCRdb retains in-frame clones only, with some absent. The data contain roughly 200,000 clones, roughly 90% of them singletons. The material sequenced was peripheral blood. Receptors originate from a man aged 40-50 years with acute or convalescent COVID-19. CDR3s leave out the opening cysteine and the closing phenylalanine or tryptophan.

v_call: TRBV19
j_call: TRBJ2-5
cdr3_aa: ASSLGGKAFLGAQY

v_call: TRBV11-2
j_call: TRBJ1-3
cdr3_aa: ASSLGLPSSGNTIY

v_call: TRBV27
j_call: TRBJ2-1
cdr3_aa: ASSYPLQGLGEQF

v_call: TRBV5-8
j_call: TRBJ2-3
cdr3_aa: ASSLFGAGSTDTQY

v_call: TRBV4-1
j_call: TRBJ1-3
cdr3_aa: ASSPGGGTPGNTIY

v_call: TRBV9
j_call: TRBJ2-4
cdr3_aa: ASSVAPTGAKNIQY

v_call: TRBV6-1
j_call: TRBJ2-7
cdr3_aa: ASSEGQAGLYEQY

v_call: TRBV20-1
j_call: TRBJ2-3
cdr3_aa: SAASGDTQY

v_call: TRBV6-6
j_call: TRBJ1-1
cdr3_aa: ASSFRLGINTEAF

v_call: TRBV7-6
j_call: TRBJ1-3
cdr3_aa: ASSLSTGYPSGNTIY

v_call: TRBV18
j_call: TRBJ2-7
cdr3_aa: ASSLKDTGHEQY

v_call: TRBV10-3
j_call: TRBJ1-5
cdr3_aa: AISESRDPQH

v_call: TRBV14
j_call: TRBJ2-1
cdr3_aa: ASSPPRQF

v_call: TRBV12-3/TRBV12-4
j_call: TRBJ2-7
cdr3_aa: ASSSTGLEQY

v_call: TRBV5-6
j_call: TRBJ1-2
cdr3_aa: ASSHTGNYGYT

v_call: TRBV19
j_call: TRBJ2-1
cdr3_aa: ASSIHGSYNEQF

v_call: TRBV5-1
j_call: TRBJ2-5
cdr3_aa: ASSLAGTGEETQY

v_call: TRBV29-1
j_call: TRBJ2-3
cdr3_aa: SGEGGTDTQY

v_call: TRBV6-5
j_call: TRBJ2-7
cdr3_aa: ASTLRGRGRGEQY

v_call: TRBV6-5
j_call: TRBJ2-5
cdr3_aa: ASSYGALQETQY

v_call: TRBV5-1
j_call: TRBJ1-6
cdr3_aa: ASSLDAGGPNSPLH

v_call: TRBV19
j_call: TRBJ2-1
cdr3_aa: ASSIDRGLGNEQF

v_call: TRBV24-1
j_call: TRBJ1-1
cdr3_aa: ATSEGVGTEAF

v_call: TRBV7-8
j_call: TRBJ1-2
cdr3_aa: ASSRDRSLGYT

v_call: TRBV6-5
j_call: TRBJ2-7
cdr3_aa: ASSYSRSDSVFEQY

v_call: TRBV7-2
j_call: TRBJ2-5
cdr3_aa: ASSARTGMEETQY

v_call: TRBV27
j_call: TRBJ2-7
cdr3_aa: ASSHQRGAYEQY

v_call: TRBV7-2
j_call: TRBJ2-7
cdr3_aa: ASIQIPMSYEQY

v_call: TRBV6-5
j_call: TRBJ1-1
cdr3_aa: ASSIPGGTEAF

v_call: TRBV27
j_call: TRBJ1-2
cdr3_aa: ASSPRDRGNIRYT

v_call: TRBV7-9
j_call: TRBJ1-5
cdr3_aa: ASSREGDRPQH

v_call: TRBV10-3
j_call: TRBJ1-2
cdr3_aa: AIRFAAKTNYGYT

v_call: TRBV4-2
j_call: TRBJ2-7
cdr3_aa: ASSPQRGGYEQY

v_call: TRBV5-6
j_call: TRBJ1-1
cdr3_aa: ASSLTAGPNTEAF

v_call: TRBV30
j_call: TRBJ2-7
cdr3_aa: ARADTGSYEQY

v_call: TRBV10-1
j_call: TRBJ1-1
cdr3_aa: ASSTQGNTEAF

v_call: TRBV15
j_call: TRBJ2-5
cdr3_aa: ATSRDRSGTEEY

v_call: TRBV7-2
j_call: TRBJ2-5
cdr3_aa: ASQWSGVKQETQY

v_call: TRBV29-1
j_call: TRBJ2-7
cdr3_aa: SAELQGSSSYEQY

v_call: TRBV7-9
j_call: TRBJ1-3
cdr3_aa: ASSSRQGADGNTIY

v_call: TRBV10-1
j_call: TRBJ2-2
cdr3_aa: ASKQSGTGELF

v_call: TRBV18
j_call: TRBJ2-7
cdr3_aa: ASSPDLGARAEQY